Sequencing of this T cell receptor beta chain was carried out in a study of T-cell reconstitution after alpha-beta-depleted transplantation in children. The TCRbeta library was prepared with unique molecular identifiers. MiXCR was run by TCRdb on the PCR reads, yielding one entry per CDR3 protein. Here the sample spans nearly 550,000 distinct CDR3 sequences, around 16% being singletons. Germline-derived CDR1 and CDR2 are MNHNS and SASEGT. This CDR3 has 15 residues. V was pared by 6 bases and J by 8 bases, with 12 bases of the junction left unmatched. The clonotype originates from a human donor who donated a stem cell graft to a child with acute lymphoblastic leukemia. This specimen consisted of PBMCs from the stem cell graft donor, obtained from the stem cell graft. The chain joins TRBV6-1 to TRBJ2-1; the match to TRBD2 covers 8 bases. The CDR3 here is CASRGPREGFDEQFF. The CDR3 DNA reads TGTGCCAGCAGGGGGCCCCGGGAGGGCTTCGATGAGCAGTTCTTC.